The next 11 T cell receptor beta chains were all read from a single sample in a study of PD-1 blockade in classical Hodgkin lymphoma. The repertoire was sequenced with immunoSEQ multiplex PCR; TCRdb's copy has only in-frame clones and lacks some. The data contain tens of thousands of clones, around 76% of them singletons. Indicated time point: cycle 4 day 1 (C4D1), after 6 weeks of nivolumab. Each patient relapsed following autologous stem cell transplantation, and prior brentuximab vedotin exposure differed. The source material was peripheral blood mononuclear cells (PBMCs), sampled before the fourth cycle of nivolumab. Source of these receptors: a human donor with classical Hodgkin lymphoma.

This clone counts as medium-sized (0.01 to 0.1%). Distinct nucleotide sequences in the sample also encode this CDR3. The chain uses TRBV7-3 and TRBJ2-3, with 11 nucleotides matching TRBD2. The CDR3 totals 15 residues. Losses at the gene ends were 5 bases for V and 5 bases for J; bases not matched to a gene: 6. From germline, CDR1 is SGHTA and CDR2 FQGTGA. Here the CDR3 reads CASSRLAGGVDTQYF. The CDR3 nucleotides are TGTGCCAGCAGCCGGCTAGCGGGAGGTGTAGATACGCAGTATTTT.

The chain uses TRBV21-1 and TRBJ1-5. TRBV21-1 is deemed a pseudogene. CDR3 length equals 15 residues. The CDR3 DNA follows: TGTGCCAGCAGCCAACGCGTACCGCTTTGTCGGCCCCAGCATTTT. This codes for CASSQRVPLCRPQHF.

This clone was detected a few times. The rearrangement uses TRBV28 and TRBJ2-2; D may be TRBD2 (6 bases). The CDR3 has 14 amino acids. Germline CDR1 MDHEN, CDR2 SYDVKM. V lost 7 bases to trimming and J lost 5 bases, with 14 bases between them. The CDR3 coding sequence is TGTGCCAGCACTAAGGTTGGGACTACCGGGGAGCTGTTTTTT. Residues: CASTKVGTTGELFF.

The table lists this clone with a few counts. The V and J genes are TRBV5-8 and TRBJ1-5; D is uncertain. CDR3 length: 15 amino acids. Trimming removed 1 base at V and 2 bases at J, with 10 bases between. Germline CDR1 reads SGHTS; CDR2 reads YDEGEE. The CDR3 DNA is TGTGCCAGCAGCTTGCTCCACCTGGGCAATCAGCCCCAGCATTTT. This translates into CASSLLHLGNQPQHF.

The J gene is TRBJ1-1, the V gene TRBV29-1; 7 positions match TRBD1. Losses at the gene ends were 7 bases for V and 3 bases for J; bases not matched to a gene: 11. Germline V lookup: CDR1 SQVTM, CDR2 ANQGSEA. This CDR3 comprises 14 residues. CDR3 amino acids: CSAQARQGYTEAFF. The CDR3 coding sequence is TGCAGCGCCCAGGCCCGACAGGGATACACTGAAGCTTTCTTT.

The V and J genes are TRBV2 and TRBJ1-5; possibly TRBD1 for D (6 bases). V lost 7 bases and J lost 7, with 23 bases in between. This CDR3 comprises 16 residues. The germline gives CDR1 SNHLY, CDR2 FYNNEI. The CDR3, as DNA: TGTGCCAGCACCGGGGAGGCAGGGGCGCCCGGACAGCCCCAGCATTTT. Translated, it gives CASTGEAGAPGQPQHF. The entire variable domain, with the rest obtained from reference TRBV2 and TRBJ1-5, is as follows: EPEVTQTPSHQVTQMGQEVILRCVPISNHLYFYWYRQILGQKVEFLVSFYNNEISEKSEIFDDQFSVERPDGSNFTLKIRSTKLEDSAMYFCASTGEAGAPGQPQHFGDGTRLSIL.

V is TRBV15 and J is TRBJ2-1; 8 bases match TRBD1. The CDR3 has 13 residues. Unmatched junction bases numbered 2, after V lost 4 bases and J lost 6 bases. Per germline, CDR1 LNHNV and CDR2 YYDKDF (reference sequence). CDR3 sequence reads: CATSITGGNEQFF. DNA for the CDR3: TGTGCCACCAGCATAACAGGGGGCAATGAGCAGTTCTTC.

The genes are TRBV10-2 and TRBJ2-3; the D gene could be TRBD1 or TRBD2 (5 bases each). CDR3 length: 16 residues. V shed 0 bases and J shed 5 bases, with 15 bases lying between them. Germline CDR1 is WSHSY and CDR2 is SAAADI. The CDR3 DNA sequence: TGCGCCAGCAGTGAGTCGATGGGGCGGGCTAGAGATACGCAGTATTTT. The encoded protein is CASSESMGRARDTQYF.

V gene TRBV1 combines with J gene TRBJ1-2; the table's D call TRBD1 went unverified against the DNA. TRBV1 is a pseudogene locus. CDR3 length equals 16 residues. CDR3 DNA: TGCACCAGCAGCCAAGATCGAGGACAGGCACAGCAAAGCTACACCTTC. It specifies CTSSQDRGQAQQSYTF.

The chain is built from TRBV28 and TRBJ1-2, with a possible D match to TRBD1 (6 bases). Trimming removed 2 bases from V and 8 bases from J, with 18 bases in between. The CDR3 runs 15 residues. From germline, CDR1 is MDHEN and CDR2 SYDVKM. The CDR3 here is CASSLPRGQAWGYTF. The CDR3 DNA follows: TGTGCCAGCAGTTTACCGCGGGGGCAGGCATGGGGCTACACCTTC.

This chain's CDR3 is CAISGNPGTASYEQYF. The CDR3 nucleotides are TGTGCCATCAGTGGCAATCCCGGGACCGCCTCCTACGAGCAGTACTTC. The chain recombines TRBV10-3 with TRBJ2-7; tentatively, D is TRBD1 or TRBD2 (5 bases each). Between the trimmed V and J ends, which lost 4 bases and 0 bases, there was a span of 16 bases. Per the germline V gene, CDR1 is ENHRY and CDR2 is SYGVKD. This CDR3 comprises 16 residues.